This TCR beta chain came from a study of blood T cell repertoires in COVID-19. Overall study context: Some COVID-19 samples were acute and others convalescent; all came from the United States, Italy and Spain. PBMCs, B-cell-depleted T cells, or T cells provided the cDNA or gDNA that made up the material.

In the authors' workflow: How many nucleated cells were present was estimated from reference gene primer amplification. Using immunoSEQ multiplex PCR, the repertoire was profiled, and TCRdb retains in-frame clones only, with some absent. V, J and clone size were drawn from that table, and D and trimming were deduced from the DNA. The sample contains approximately 250,000 clones, roughly 86% of which appear only once. The material sequenced was peripheral blood. This receptor was obtained from a man in his forties with active or convalescent COVID-19.

CDR3 DNA sequence: TGTGCCAGCAGTGAATGGCCTTCCGGGACAGGGGGACATACGCAGTATTTT. Translated, it gives CASSEWPSGTGGHTQYF. The chain couples TRBV2 to TRBJ2-3; 11 nucleotides agree with TRBD1. V lost 2 bases to trimming and J lost 7 bases; unmatched junction nucleotides: 11. The germline CDR1 and CDR2 sequences are SNHLY and FYNNEI. This CDR3 is built from 17 residues.